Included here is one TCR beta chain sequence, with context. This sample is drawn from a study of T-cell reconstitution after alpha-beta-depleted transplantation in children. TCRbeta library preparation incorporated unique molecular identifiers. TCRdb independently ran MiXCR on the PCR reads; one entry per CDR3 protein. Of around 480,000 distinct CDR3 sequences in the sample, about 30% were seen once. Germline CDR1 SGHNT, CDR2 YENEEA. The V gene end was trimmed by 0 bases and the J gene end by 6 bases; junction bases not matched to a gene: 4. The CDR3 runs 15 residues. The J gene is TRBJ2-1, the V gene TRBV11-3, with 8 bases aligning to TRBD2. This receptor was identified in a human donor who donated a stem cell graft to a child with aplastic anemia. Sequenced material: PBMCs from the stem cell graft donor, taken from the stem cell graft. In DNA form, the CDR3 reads TGTGCCAGCAGCTTAGACGGGACTAGTTCCAATGAGCAGTTCTTC. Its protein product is CASSLDGTSSNEQFF.